The next 11 T cell receptor beta chains were all read from a single sample in a study of PD-1 blockade in classical Hodgkin lymphoma. Time point denoted: cycle 4 day 1 (C4D1), after less than 7 weeks of nivolumab. Each of the patients experienced relapse following autologous stem cell transplantation, and their brentuximab vedotin exposure differed. By magnetic negative selection, CD4+ T cells were purified from thawed PBMCs. Using immunoSEQ multiplex PCR, the repertoire was profiled, and TCRdb retains in-frame clones only, with some absent. The sample holds 20,000 to 25,000 clones, roughly 76% seen once. The sample here was CD4+ T cells from blood, taken before the fourth cycle of nivolumab. These receptors originate from a human donor with classical Hodgkin lymphoma.

V and J are TRBV6-5 and TRBJ2-1; 7 bases agree with TRBD1. Germline V lookup: CDR1 MNHEY, CDR2 SVGAGI. V trimming: 4 bases; J trimming: 4 bases; junction bases outside the gene matches: 7. CDR3 length: 15 residues. Written as DNA, the CDR3 is TGTGCCAGCAGTTCTGGGACAGATAATTACAATGAGCAGTTCTTC. Translated, it gives CASSSGTDNYNEQFF.

V is TRBV5-4 and J is TRBJ2-1; TRBD2 matches 7 bases. Germline CDR1 reads SGHNT; CDR2 reads YYREEE (reference sequence). CDR3 length equals 13 residues. Trimming cost V 4 bases and J 3 bases; bases outside gene matches: 1. The CDR3 loop reads CASSGTNYNEQFF. Here the CDR3 DNA reads TGTGCCAGCAGCGGGACTAACTACAATGAGCAGTTCTTC. Together with reference TRBV5-4 and TRBJ2-1, the CDR3 gives the full variable domain: ETGVTQSPTHLIKTRGQQVTLRCSSQSGHNTVSWYQQALGQGPQFIFQYYREEENGRGNFPPRFSGLQFPNYSSELNVNALELDDSALYLCASSGTNYNEQFFGPGTRLTVL.

The J gene is TRBJ2-7, the V gene TRBV27, with 12 nucleotides matching TRBD1. J was trimmed by 6 bases and V by 4 bases; bases with no gene match: 4. CDR3 length: 14 amino acids. Germline values: CDR1 MNHEY, CDR2 SMNVEV (reference sequence). The CDR3 DNA follows: TGTGCCAGCAGTTCAGGGACAGGGGGCGTCGAGCAGTACTTC. This codes for CASSSGTGGVEQYF.

The chain joins TRBV19 to TRBJ1-2; D is uncertain. Trimming took 5 bases from V and 2 from J, leaving 9 bases between them. The length of the CDR3 is 13 residues. The germline gives CDR1 LNHDA, CDR2 SQIVND (reference sequence). CDR3 sequence reads: CASSYDTNYGYTF. The CDR3 DNA is TGTGCCAGTAGTTACGACACCAACTATGGCTACACCTTC. Based on the CDR3 plus reference TRBV19 and TRBJ1-2, the full variable domain is DGGITQSPKYLFRKEGQNVTLSCEQNLNHDAMYWYRQDPGQGLRLIYYSQIVNDFQKGDIAEGYSVSREKKESFPLTVTSAQKNPTAFYLCASSYDTNYGYTFGSGTRLTVV.

The CDR3 reads CASSTRTGANTEAFF. CDR3 sequence (DNA): TGCGCCAGCAGCACCCGGACAGGGGCGAACACTGAAGCTTTCTTT. The chain has TRBV5-1 and TRBJ1-1, with TRBD1 identical over 9 bases. Germline trimming cut 4 bases from V and 1 base from J; bases unmatched to any gene: 5. From germline, CDR1 is SGHRS and CDR2 YFSETQ. The CDR3 covers 15 residues. Full variable domain (missing parts from reference TRBV5-1 and TRBJ1-1): KAGVTQTPRYLIKTRGQQVTLSCSPISGHRSVSWYQQTPGQGLQFLFEYFSETQRNKGNFPGRFSGRQFSNSRSEMNVSTLELGDSALYLCASSTRTGANTEAFFGQGTRLTVV.

The rearrangement links TRBV21-1 to TRBJ2-1; the table's TRBD1 call for D was not verified on the DNA. TRBV21-1 is a pseudogene segment. The CDR3 is made up of 14 amino acids. CDR3: CASSLQGAVNEQFF. CDR3 nucleotide sequence: TGTGCCAGCAGCCTCCAAGGGGCCGTAAATGAGCAGTTCTTC.

The gene calls are TRBV5-1 and TRBJ2-1, with 8 nucleotides matching TRBD2. The J segment lost 5 bases and the V segment lost 4 bases, leaving 8 bases of the junction unmatched. CDR3 length: 15 amino acids. From germline, CDR1 is SGHRS and CDR2 YFSETQ. Here the CDR3 DNA reads TGCGCCAGCAGCCGCGGGACTAGTAGGAACAATGAGCAGTTCTTC. Encoded protein: CASSRGTSRNNEQFF.

This rearrangement joins TRBV27 to TRBJ2-3; a weak D match, TRBD2 (6 bases). This CDR3 spans 15 amino acids. Germline V gene data show CDR1 as MNHEY and CDR2 as SMNVEV (reference sequence). V dropped 3 bases and J dropped 1 base, with 11 bases sitting between them. This CDR3 is CASSFAGGGTDTQYF. Written as DNA, the CDR3 is TGTGCCAGCAGTTTCGCCGGGGGTGGCACAGATACGCAGTATTTT.

V and J are TRBV19 and TRBJ2-3; 8 bases match TRBD1. The CDR3 is 15 residues long. The trim removed 3 bases at V and 5 bases at J, leaving 7 bases unmatched. Germline assignment: CDR1 LNHDA and CDR2 SQIVND (reference sequence). This CDR3 is CASSMMTGEGDTQYF. The CDR3 bases are TGTGCCAGTAGTATGATGACAGGGGAAGGAGATACGCAGTATTTT.

V usage is TRBV18 and J usage is TRBJ2-7; 8 bases match TRBD1. The germline gives CDR1 KGHSH, CDR2 LQKENI. After removal of 3 bases from V and 2 bases from J, the junction contained 3 bases not matched to a gene. The CDR3 covers 14 residues. CDR3 in DNA: TGTGCCAGCTCACCCACGACAGGGGCCTACGAGCAGTACTTC. This codes for CASSPTTGAYEQYF.

The CDR3 bases are TGTGCCAGCAGAGCTGACCTAACAGGGGGGAGGACTGAAGCTTTCTTT. This translates into CASRADLTGGRTEAFF. This chain uses TRBV2 with TRBJ1-1; 8 bases map to TRBD1. The CDR3 is made up of 16 amino acids. The J segment lost 5 bases and the V segment lost 6 bases, leaving 14 bases of the junction unmatched. The germline V gene encodes CDR1 SNHLY and CDR2 FYNNEI.